This T cell receptor (beta chain) was identified during a study of T cells in Graves' hyperthyroidism and ophthalmopathy. Findings and limits, study-wide: Model output signaled ophthalmopathy a median about seven months ahead of onset.

The CDR3 length is 16 residues. The V end lost 6 bases, the J end lost 0 bases, and 17 bases lay between the germline ends. Looked up from germline, CDR1 is MNHNS and CDR2 is SASEGT. TCR beta CDR3 sequences were amplified from RNA transcripts. The TCR CDR3 first-round RT-PCR relied on the HTBI primer set. Each CDR3 protein is one row after TCRdb ran MiXCR on the multiplex PCR reads. The table shows about 640,000 distinct CDR3 sequences, with approximately 42% occurring only once. Of note for this clonotype: What it binds is not known.

This sequence joins TRBV6-1 and TRBJ1-2; D is uncertain. Sequenced: peripheral blood or thyroid tissue (not recorded which). This sequence originates from an adult man with Graves' disease, either hyperthyroidism or ophthalmopathy (not recorded which). In nucleotides, the CDR3 is TGTGCCAGCAGCCGGTCGGGTGGACTTGCTAACTATGGCTACACCTTC. Translated: CASSRSGGLANYGYTF.